This passage covers 25 T cell receptor beta chains from one sample sequenced in a study of blood T cell repertoires in COVID-19. TCRdb keeps only in-frame clones here, not all; method: immunoSEQ multiplex PCR. This table has 140,000 to 150,000 clones, about 88% appearing once. Source material: peripheral blood. The receptors stem from a human donor in a cohort sampled during active COVID-19.

The V call is TRBV6-2 or TRBV6-3, the J call TRBJ1-5, with 9 bases matching TRBD1. Germline-derived CDR1 and CDR2 are MNHEY and SVGEGT. V shed 0 bases, J shed 6 bases, and the junction held 6 bases outside the gene matches. The CDR3 covers 16 residues. The CDR3 sequence: CASSYSGTGYGQPQHF. As DNA, the CDR3 is TGTGCCAGCAGTTACTCGGGGACAGGGTACGGTCAGCCCCAGCATTTT.

This clone came up once. The chain is built from TRBV4-3 and TRBJ1-3, with D perhaps matching TRBD1 (5 bases). Germline V gives CDR1 LGHNA, CDR2 YSLEER. V lost 4 bases, J lost 2 bases, and 15 bases lay in between. There are 16 residues in the CDR3. CDR3 in DNA: TGCGCCAGCAGCCTTGCCGGGACTGCGGCTGGAAACACCATATATTTT. It yields the protein CASSLAGTAAGNTIYF.

Only one count was recorded for this clone. The CDR3 coding sequence is TGTGCCAGCAGGACGGAGGGGGCGGGCTACGAGCAGTACTTC. This sequence encodes CASRTEGAGYEQYF. V usage is TRBV6-5 and J usage is TRBJ2-7, with D tentatively TRBD1 (7 bases). CDR3 size: 14 residues. With 6 bases removed from V and 3 bases from J, the gap between germline ends came to 15 bases. CDR1 is MNHEY and CDR2 is SVGAGI in the germline V gene.

The chain combines TRBV19 with TRBJ1-1; D gene uncertain. Germline values: CDR1 LNHDA, CDR2 SQIVND (reference sequence). This CDR3 has 12 residues. The V and J ends lost 7 bases and 4 bases respectively, with 10 bases between them. CDR3 in DNA: TGTGCCAGTAAGTTAACGGGCACTGAAGCTTTCTTT. Its translation is CASKLTGTEAFF.

The chain has TRBV4-3 and TRBJ2-7; 10 nucleotides match TRBD1. The CDR3 runs to 15 residues. Per germline, CDR1 LGHNA and CDR2 YSLEER. Trimming took 3 bases from V and 3 from J; bases not matched to a gene: 5. CDR3 DNA: TGCGCCAGCAGCCACCGGTGGACAGGGGGCTACGAGCAGTACTTC. It yields the protein CASSHRWTGGYEQYF.

The chain joins TRBV3-1 (or the pseudogene TRBV3-2) to TRBJ1-1; a possible D gene is TRBD1 (6 bases). Germline V gene data show CDR1 as LGHDT and CDR2 as YNNKEL (reference sequence). The CDR3 sequence is 14 residues long. V gave up 3 bases and J gave up 2 bases, with 10 bases separating them. The CDR3 loop is CASSQVQGNTEAFF. The CDR3 DNA reads as TGTGCCAGCAGCCAGGTACAGGGAAACACTGAAGCTTTCTTT.

The V and J genes are TRBV4-3 and TRBJ2-1; 9 positions match TRBD1. This CDR3 has 19 amino acids. V dropped 0 bases and J dropped 6; count of bases not matched to a gene: 15. CDR1 LGHNA and CDR2 YSLEER come from the germline V gene. CDR3 in DNA: TGCGCCAGCAGCCAAGATATCTCCGGGACAGGGTGGGGAGGCAATGAGCAGTTCTTC. It codes for CASSQDISGTGWGGNEQFF.

The V and J genes are TRBV7-2 and TRBJ1-6; 8 positions match TRBD1. CDR3 length: 14 amino acids. J was trimmed by 9 bases and V by 8 bases; bases with no gene match: 9. Germline V lookup: CDR1 SGHTA, CDR2 FQGNSA. DNA of the CDR3: TGTGCCAGCGGTATAGGACAGGGTACTTCACCCCTCCACTTT. Its protein product is CASGIGQGTSPLHF.

The chain links TRBV7-2 to TRBJ2-5; maybe TRBD1 (6 bases). This CDR3 region has 14 residues. Germline V gives CDR1 SGHTA, CDR2 FQGNSA. V shed 0 bases and J shed 4 bases, with 9 bases lying between them. The CDR3 here is CASSLATGLETQYF. The DNA of the CDR3 is TGTGCCAGCAGCTTAGCGACAGGCTTAGAGACCCAGTACTTC. Full variable domain (rest looked up from reference TRBV7-2 and TRBJ2-5): GAGVSQSPSNKVTEKGKDVELRCDPISGHTALYWYRQSLGQGLEFLIYFQGNSAPDKSGLPSDRFSAERTGGSVSTLTIQRTQQEDSAVYLCASSLATGLETQYFGPGTRLLVL.

This clone was seen once. V and J are TRBV27 and TRBJ2-7; TRBD1 is a possible D gene (5 bases). V was cut by 6 bases and J by 0 bases, with 9 bases left in between. CDR1 is MNHEY, CDR2 SMNVEV, per germline (reference sequence). The CDR3 loop spans 13 amino acids. The CDR3 DNA is TGTGCCAGCAGAGGCCAGGGCTCCTACGAGCAGTACTTC. As protein: CASRGQGSYEQYF.

A single count supports this clone. The rearrangement joins TRBV20-1 to TRBJ1-1; D is possibly TRBD1 (5 bases). The length of the CDR3 is 16 residues. From germline, CDR1 is DFQATT and CDR2 SNEGSKA (reference sequence). V gave up 3 bases and J gave up 1 base, with 18 bases separating them. DNA of the CDR3: TGCAGTGCTAGTCCGTTCTTAGGGGTTACGAACACTGAAGCTTTCTTT. This gives the protein CSASPFLGVTNTEAFF.

The chain joins TRBV4-3 to TRBJ2-7; tentative D call: TRBD2 (7 bases). CDR1 LGHNA and CDR2 YSLEER come from the germline V gene. Trimming pared 0 bases from V and 9 bases from J, leaving 18 bases between. This CDR3 spans 15 amino acids. The CDR3 here is CASSQDRGGPSAQYF. The CDR3 bases are TGCGCCAGCAGCCAAGATCGCGGGGGCCCCTCCGCGCAGTACTTC.

The genes are TRBV18 and TRBJ2-5, with D hard to call. Between the trimmed V and J ends, which lost 3 bases and 1 base, there was a span of 9 bases. The CDR3 covers 14 residues. Germline V gene lookup returns CDR1 KGHSH and CDR2 LQKENI. In nucleotides, the CDR3 is TGTGCCAGCTCACCGGGCCCTGCCCAAGAGACCCAGTACTTC. As protein: CASSPGPAQETQYF.

The chain has TRBV11-3 and TRBJ1-5; D perhaps matches TRBD1 (5 bases). Deletions cut 1 base from V and 2 bases from J, with 12 bases between. The CDR3 contains 16 residues. Germline assignment: CDR1 SGHNT and CDR2 YENEEA. The CDR3 region is CASSLAGQGGNQPQHF. The CDR3 DNA reads as TGTGCCAGCAGCTTAGCCGGCCAGGGCGGCAATCAGCCCCAGCATTTT.

V usage is TRBV5-1 and J usage is TRBJ2-1, with 15 bases that match TRBD2. The germline gives CDR1 SGHRS, CDR2 YFSETQ. The V and J ends lost 0 bases and 7 bases, in that order; junction bases with no gene match: 8. The CDR3 covers 18 residues. CDR3 nucleotides: TGCGCCAGCAGCTTGGAGACGGGACTAGCGGGAGGTGTAAATGAGCAGTTCTTC. Translated: CASSLETGLAGGVNEQFF.

V gene TRBV4-2 combines with J gene TRBJ2-3, with D possibly TRBD2 on 6 matching bases. V lost 4 bases and J lost 4, with 18 bases in between. This CDR3 comprises 16 residues. Germline V gene sequence: CDR1 LGHNA, CDR2 YNFKEQ. Here the CDR3 reads CASSPGKIGTSDTQYF. The CDR3 DNA follows: TGTGCCAGCAGCCCCGGTAAAATTGGGACTTCAGATACGCAGTATTTT.

V gene TRBV30 combines with J gene TRBJ1-6, with D possibly matching TRBD1 (6 bases). In germline, CDR1 is GTSNPN, CDR2 SVGIG (reference sequence). This CDR3 region has 14 residues. V lost 2 bases to trimming and J lost 7 bases, with 12 bases between them. CDR3 amino acids: CAWSRGQMNSPLHF. In nucleotides, the CDR3 is TGTGCCTGGAGTCGCGGACAGATGAATTCACCCCTCCACTTT.

This chain's CDR3 is CASSLGDRVGSTDGYTF. In DNA form, the CDR3 reads TGTGCCAGCAGCTTAGGAGACAGGGTAGGTTCGACAGATGGCTACACCTTC. The V gene is TRBV7-9, the J gene TRBJ1-2, with TRBD1 identical over 7 bases. CDR1 is SEHNR and CDR2 is FQNEAQ in the germline V gene (reference sequence). CDR3 length: 17 amino acids. J gave up 6 bases and V 1 base, and 14 bases lay outside the gene matches.

The CDR3 DNA sequence: TGTGCCAGCAGAGATAGGACAGGGGGCTTGTACGAGCAGTACTTC. This gives the protein CASRDRTGGLYEQYF. The chain recombines TRBV6-6 with TRBJ2-7; TRBD1 agrees at 11 bases. Germline values: CDR1 MNHNY, CDR2 SVGAGI (reference sequence). The CDR3 is made up of 15 amino acids. V shed 6 bases and J 4 bases; nucleotides not matched to a gene: 8.

V is TRBV27 and J is TRBJ2-1; 11 bases fit TRBD2. This CDR3 has 20 amino acids. Trimming removed 2 bases from V and 12 bases from J; junction bases left unmatched: 24. Germline lookup yields CDR1 MNHEY and CDR2 SMNVEV (reference sequence). The CDR3 DNA reads as TGTGCCAGCAGTTTAGAACCGGGACTAGCGGAAAGGGGAATGGATCGGGGGCAGTTCTTC. Amino acids: CASSLEPGLAERGMDRGQFF.

V and J are TRBV13 and TRBJ2-5; D may be TRBD1 (6 bases). Germline CDR1 reads PRHDT; CDR2 reads FYEKMQ (reference sequence). CDR3 length: 13 amino acids. V shed 3 bases and J shed 1 base, with 6 bases lying between them. The CDR3 sequence: CASSLDSQETQYF. In DNA form, the CDR3 reads TGTGCCAGCAGCTTGGACAGCCAAGAGACCCAGTACTTC.

The chain links TRBV4-2 to TRBJ2-7; unclear D gene. In germline, CDR1 is LGHNA, CDR2 YNFKEQ. Trimming shortened V by 1 base and J by 1 base, and 14 bases separated the two germline ends. This CDR3 is 16 amino acids long. CDR3 nucleotides: TGTGCCAGCAGCCAAGGATTAGCAGCGCTTTCCTACGAGCAGTACTTC. Residues: CASSQGLAALSYEQYF.

The chain uses TRBV7-2 and TRBJ1-4, with TRBD1 as a possible D gene (5 bases). V was shortened by 8 bases and J by 0 bases, with 10 bases between the two germline ends. Germline V gives CDR1 SGHTA, CDR2 FQGNSA. This CDR3 region has 14 residues. The CDR3 protein is CASGSRATNEKLFF. The DNA for the CDR3 is TGTGCCAGCGGGTCCAGGGCAACTAATGAAAAACTGTTTTTT.

This clone was observed a handful of times. The rearrangement links TRBV7-3 to TRBJ2-7; TRBD1 aligns across 7 bases. Losses at the gene ends were 5 bases for V and 7 bases for J; bases not matched to a gene: 8. This CDR3 contains 13 residues. Germline V gives CDR1 SGHTA, CDR2 FQGTGA. The CDR3 region is CASSVGTDTEQYF. The CDR3 DNA is TGTGCCAGCAGCGTAGGGACAGATACTGAGCAGTACTTC.

This sequence joins TRBV7-2 and TRBJ2-3; 12 bases are a match to TRBD2. The CDR3 is 17 amino acids. In germline, CDR1 is SGHTA, CDR2 FQGNSA. With V trimmed by 6 bases and J by 8 bases, 15 bases remained unmatched. The CDR3: CASRPTSGGNPRSTQYF. The CDR3 nucleotides read TGTGCCAGCAGGCCGACTAGCGGGGGTAACCCTCGGAGTACGCAGTATTTT.